The 17 T cell receptor beta chains listed next were all sequenced from one sample in a study of human T cells and chemical hapten exposure. Time point indicated: patch test 2, 6 weeks after DPC sensitization. Treatment of the sample: therapeutic diphenylcyclopropenone sensitization with weekly scalp DPC. Each CDR3 protein gets one entry after TCRdb re-called the RACE reads with MiXCR. The data hold some 82,000 distinct CDR3 sequences, with around 6.7% observed a single time. The material was whole blood, obtained in connection with sensitization to the hapten diphenylcyclopropenone (DPC). Receptors were obtained from a woman under 40 with alopecia areata. Some clones in this sample may be carry-over from other donors' samples.

This clonotype came up many times. This rearrangement joins TRBV28 to TRBJ2-2, with 8 bases matching TRBD1. V lost 6 bases, J lost 4 bases, and 4 bases stayed unmatched. The length of the CDR3 is 14 residues. Per the germline V gene, CDR1 is MDHEN and CDR2 is SYDVKM. This CDR3 reads CASRTGQGTGELFF. CDR3 in DNA: TGTGCCAGCAGGACAGGACAGGGCACCGGGGAGCTGTTTTTT.

This clonotype showed up just a few times. V and J are TRBV20-1 and TRBJ2-3; 13 bases agree with TRBD2. The CDR3 is 18 residues long. The germline gives CDR1 DFQATT, CDR2 SNEGSKA (reference sequence). Trimming took 1 base from V and 1 from J; bases not matched to a gene: 8. In nucleotides, the CDR3 is TGCAGTGCTAGAGGTCCCTACGGACTAGCGGGGGGCACAGATACGCAGTATTTT. Encoded protein: CSARGPYGLAGGTDTQYF.

This clonotype has a handful of counts. The chain joins TRBV30 to TRBJ1-2; TRBD1 is a possible D gene (6 bases). V shed 3 bases and J shed 4 bases, with 12 bases lying between them. The germline V gene encodes CDR1 GTSNPN and CDR2 SVGIG (reference sequence). The CDR3 runs to 13 residues. CDR3 sequence reads: CAWSPRGSYGYTF. CDR3 nucleotide sequence: TGTGCCTGGAGCCCCAGGGGATCCTATGGCTACACCTTC.

About this clonotype itself: Germline is not matched at one junction end, which may reflect a read error. The chain uses TRBV25-1 and TRBJ1-4; 8 bases match TRBD1. This CDR3 is 13 amino acids long. Per germline, CDR1 MGHDK and CDR2 SYGVNS. This chain's CDR3 is CASRDRANERLFF. CDR3 nucleotide sequence: TGTGCCAGCAGGGACAGGGCTAATGAAAGACTGTTTTTT.

This clonotype came up a few times. This rearrangement joins TRBV6-5 to TRBJ2-5, with TRBD2 matching over 9 bases. This CDR3 region has 15 residues. Germline lookup yields CDR1 MNHEY and CDR2 SVGAGI. The J segment lost 5 bases and the V segment lost 7 bases, leaving 11 bases of the junction unmatched. CDR3 in amino acids: CASTRGGGAGETQYF. CDR3 coding DNA: TGTGCCAGCACCCGAGGCGGGGGGGCCGGGGAGACCCAGTACTTC.

This clonotype was seen a handful of times. This chain connects TRBV5-4 to TRBJ2-3, with D perhaps matching TRBD2 (6 bases). In germline, CDR1 is SGHNT, CDR2 YYREEE (reference sequence). This CDR3 contains 18 residues. V lost 4 bases and J lost 2, with 23 bases in between. CDR3 nucleotide sequence: TGTGCCAGCAGCCAAGAGGAGGGTCCCCCCACCTACACAGATACGCAGTATTTT. It specifies CASSQEEGPPTYTDTQYF.

This clonotype was detected many times. The chain combines TRBV5-1 with TRBJ2-1; TRBD2 matches at 7 bases. Trimming cost V 0 bases and J 7 bases; bases outside gene matches: 13. Germline CDR1 is SGHRS and CDR2 is YFSETQ. This CDR3 is built from 17 residues. In nucleotides, the CDR3 is TGCGCCAGCAGCTTGGAGGCTAGCGGCCACTTTGGAAATGAGCAGTTCTTC. Amino acid sequence: CASSLEASGHFGNEQFF.

The table lists this clonotype with many counts. The CDR3 loop reads CASSLASSYEQYF. CDR3 bases: TGTGCCAGCAGTTTAGCCAGCTCCTACGAGCAGTACTTC. The V call is TRBV12-3 or TRBV12-4, the J call TRBJ2-7; D ambiguous. With 0 bases removed from V and 0 bases from J, the gap between germline ends came to 3 bases. The CDR3 spans 13 residues.

This clonotype was recorded a few times. The CDR3 region has the DNA TGCGCCAGCAGTCAAGTGAAAGCGGGGTACACAGATACGCAGTATTTT. It translates to CASSQVKAGYTDTQYF. The rearrangement uses TRBV23-1 and TRBJ2-3, with 7 bases lining up with TRBD2. TRBV23-1 is assigned to the ORF class and has an uncertain function. CDR3 length equals 16 residues. V dropped 2 bases and J dropped 2; count of bases not matched to a gene: 7.

There are many counts of this clonotype. In DNA form, the CDR3 reads TGTGCCTGGAGTGGCCCTGGCCCGGGCCTTCTGTACTTC. Encoded protein: CAWSGPGPGLLYF. The chain carries TRBV30 and TRBJ2-7; D uncertain. This CDR3 is built from 13 residues. V was shortened by 1 base and J by 12 bases, with 19 bases between the two germline ends. Germline CDR1 GTSNPN, CDR2 SVGIG (reference sequence). Full variable domain (outside the CDR3, taken from reference TRBV30 and TRBJ2-7): SQTIHQWPATLVQPVGSPLSLECTVEGTSNPNLYWYRQAAGRGLQLLFYSVGIGQISSEVPQNLSASRPQDRQFILSSKKLLLSDSGFYLCAWSGPGPGLLYFGPGTRLTVT.

The chain joins TRBV5-6 to TRBJ1-5, with TRBD1 matching 11 bases. The germline gives CDR1 SGHDT, CDR2 YYEEEE. CDR3 length: 18 amino acids. V shed 7 bases, J shed 0 bases, and the junction held 12 bases outside the gene matches. CDR3 bases: TGTGCCAGCTCAAGAAGGACAGGGGGCGGCTATAGCAATCAGCCCCAGCATTTT. It yields the protein CASSRRTGGGYSNQPQHF.

This clonotype was counted many times. The chain uses TRBV19 and TRBJ1-5; no clear D gene. Germline V gene lookup returns CDR1 LNHDA and CDR2 SQIVND (reference sequence). The CDR3 has 15 residues. The germline V and J ends were trimmed by 3 bases and 0 bases, with 9 bases remaining between them. CDR3 bases: TGTGCCAGTAGTATGATCCTGTATAGCAATCAGCCCCAGCATTTT. Protein: CASSMILYSNQPQHF.

This clonotype has at least ten counts. The chain couples TRBV18 to TRBJ1-1; D not resolved. The CDR3 runs 16 residues. Trimming cost V 2 bases and J 2 bases, with 15 bases left between them. Germline V CDR1 and CDR2: KGHSH, LQKENI. The CDR3 region is CASSPSQRGRNTEAFF. Here the CDR3 DNA reads TGTGCCAGCTCACCATCCCAGAGAGGGAGAAACACTGAAGCTTTCTTT.

This clonotype was recorded at least ten times. The chain carries TRBV2 and TRBJ1-2, with 8 nucleotides matching TRBD1. Trimming removed 6 bases from V and 0 bases from J; junction bases left unmatched: 6. The CDR3 is made up of 15 amino acids. CDR1 is SNHLY and CDR2 is FYNNEI in the germline V gene. CDR3 sequence: CASSSTGGANYGYTF. CDR3 DNA: TGTGCCAGCAGCTCAACAGGGGGAGCTAACTATGGCTACACCTTC.

This clonotype was recorded at least ten times. The chain joins TRBV5-1 to TRBJ2-2; D unresolved. V lost 0 bases, J lost 5 bases, and 8 bases lay in between. The V gene's germline CDR1 is SGHRS and CDR2 YFSETQ. The CDR3 consists of 14 residues. The CDR3 sequence: CASSLGQRTGELFF. Here the CDR3 DNA reads TGCGCCAGCAGCTTGGGTCAGAGGACCGGGGAGCTGTTTTTT.

The genes are TRBV6-5 and TRBJ2-1; D is unclear. V was shortened by 6 bases and J by 4 bases, with 10 bases between the two germline ends. CDR1 and CDR2 from the germline V gene are MNHEY and SVGAGI. There are 13 residues in the CDR3. The CDR3, as DNA: TGTGCCAGCAGAACCAAACTATACAATGAGCAGTTCTTC. Protein sequence: CASRTKLYNEQFF.

This clonotype has ten or more counts. CDR3 protein: CSVEARQGGVKNTQYF. In DNA, the CDR3 is TGCAGCGTTGAAGCCCGACAGGGGGGAGTAAAAAATACGCAGTATTTT. This sequence joins TRBV29-1 and TRBJ2-3; TRBD1 aligns across 9 bases. This CDR3 spans 16 amino acids. The junction had 12 bases not matched to a gene; V was cut back by 1 base and J by 7 bases. Per the germline V gene, CDR1 is SQVTM and CDR2 is ANQGSEA.